A selection of T cell receptor beta chains follows, all from one sample in a study of cytomegalovirus exposure and HLA in healthy donors. Measured with immunoSEQ multiplex PCR; TCRdb has only the in-frame clones, and not every one. This table has hundreds of thousands of clones, 70% to 90% appearing once. What was sequenced was PBMCs. Every receptor here comes from a woman between 18 and 29 years old in good health and CMV-seronegative. Each CDR3 is given with its conserved first and last residue. A D gene is named only where the DNA matches it firmly.

>-|TRBJ2-2|TRBV27
CASSLQGPNTGELFF
TGTGCCAGCAGTTTACAGGGCCCGAACACCGGGGAGCTGTTTTTT
>TRBD1|TRBJ1-5|TRBV18
CASSPSDRDQPQHF
TGTGCCAGCTCACCGTCGGACAGGGATCAGCCCCAGCATTTT
>TRBD2|TRBJ2-3|TRBV15
CATSRDTWGGRTDTQYF
TGTGCCACCAGCAGAGATACTTGGGGGGGGAGGACAGATACGCAGTATTTT
>TRBD2|TRBJ2-5|TRBV5-1
CASSLAAGGPQETQYF
TGCGCCAGCAGCTTGGCCGCGGGGGGACCTCAAGAGACCCAGTACTTC
>TRBD2|TRBJ2-7|TRBV7-2
CASRDGLAGGHEQYF
TGTGCCAGCAGGGACGGACTAGCGGGGGGCCACGAGCAGTACTTC
>TRBD2|TRBJ2-1|TRBV7-3
CASSFGLAGEQFF
TGTGCCAGCAGCTTCGGTCTAGCGGGGGAGCAGTTCTTC
>-|TRBJ2-7|TRBV5-1
CASSLAGGEQYF
TGCGCCAGCAGCTTGGCCGGAGGGGAGCAGTACTTC
>TRBD2|TRBJ2-3|TRBV7-3
CASSSPAGPRDTQYF
TGTGCCAGCAGCTCCCCAGCGGGGCCAAGGGATACGCAGTATTTT
>TRBD2|TRBJ2-5|TRBV5-5
CASMSISGVETQYF
TGTGCCAGCATGTCAATAAGCGGGGTGGAGACCCAGTACTTC
>TRBD1|TRBJ1-2|TRBV11-3
CASSSTGGLGYTF
TGTGCCAGCAGCTCGACAGGGGGCCTTGGCTACACCTTC
>-|TRBJ1-3|TRBV12-5
CASGLVQAGNTIYF
TGTGCTAGTGGTTTGGTACAGGCTGGAAACACCATATATTTT
>-|TRBJ2-7|TRBV4-1
CASSQVPGGSYEQYF
TGCGCCAGCAGCCAAGTACCCGGAGGGTCCTACGAGCAGTACTTC
>-|TRBJ2-7|TRBV27
CASSLIMGREQYF
TGTGCCAGCAGTTTAATTATGGGCCGGGAGCAGTACTTC
>-|TRBJ1-5|TRBV21-1
CASSNAGLLNLEQPQHF
TGTGCCAGCAGCAATGCGGGGTTGTTGAATTTGGAACAGCCCCAGCATTTT
>-|TRBJ2-7|TRBV11-3
CASSSGGDSSYEQYF
TGTGCCAGCAGCTCCGGCGGGGACAGCTCCTACGAGCAGTACTTC
>-|TRBJ1-2|TRBV11-2
CASSVMDKVNGYTF
TGTGCCAGCAGCGTCATGGACAAAGTAAATGGCTACACCTTC
>-|TRBJ2-3|TRBV2
CASTGTDTQYF
TGTGCCAGTACAGGCACAGATACGCAGTATTTT
>-|TRBJ2-7|TRBV29-1
CSVGGHDYEQYF
TGCAGCGTTGGTGGCCATGATTACGAGCAGTACTTC